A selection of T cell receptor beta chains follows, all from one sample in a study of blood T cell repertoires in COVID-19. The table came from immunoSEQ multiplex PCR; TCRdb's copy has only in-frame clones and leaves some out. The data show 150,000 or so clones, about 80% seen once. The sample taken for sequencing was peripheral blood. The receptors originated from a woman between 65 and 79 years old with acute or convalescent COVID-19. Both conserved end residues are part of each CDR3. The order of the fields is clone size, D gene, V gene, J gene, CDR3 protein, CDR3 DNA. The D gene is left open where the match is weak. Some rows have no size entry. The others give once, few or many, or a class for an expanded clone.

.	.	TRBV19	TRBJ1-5	CASRVTAGVVSNQPQHF	TGTGCCAGTAGGGTAACTGCAGGGGTTGTAAGCAATCAGCCCCAGCATTTT
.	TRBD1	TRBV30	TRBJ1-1	CAFATGGNTEAFF	TGTGCCTTTGCGACAGGGGGGAACACTGAAGCTTTCTTT
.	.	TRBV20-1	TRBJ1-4	CSASFQGGGNEKLFF	TGCAGTGCTAGTTTCCAGGGTGGTGGTAATGAAAAACTGTTTTTT
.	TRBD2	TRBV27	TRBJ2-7	CASSWREGDEQYF	TGTGCCAGCAGTTGGCGGGAGGGTGACGAGCAGTACTTC
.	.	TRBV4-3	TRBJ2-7	CASSQDLAGSTYEQYF	TGCGCCAGCAGCCAAGATCTTGCCGGGAGTACCTACGAGCAGTACTTC
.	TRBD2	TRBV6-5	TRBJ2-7	CASTGGIHEQYF	TGTGCCAGCACGGGGGGGATCCACGAGCAGTACTTC
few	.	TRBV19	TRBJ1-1	CASSITSYMNTEAFF	TGTGCCAGTAGTATAACCAGTTACATGAACACTGAAGCTTTCTTT
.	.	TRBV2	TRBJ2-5	CASSDGALRGKTQYF	TGTGCCAGCAGTGATGGGGCCCTCAGGGGAAAGACCCAGTACTTC
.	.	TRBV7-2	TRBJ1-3	CASSLASVRAGNTIYF	TGTGCCAGCAGCTTAGCGAGTGTCAGGGCTGGAAACACCATATATTTT
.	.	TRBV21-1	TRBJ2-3	CASIVTSVTGTDTQYF	TGTGCCAGCATCGTTACTAGCGTGACTGGCACAGATACGCAGTATTTT
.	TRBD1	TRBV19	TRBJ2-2	CASSATWTGSTGELFF	TGTGCCAGTAGTGCTACCTGGACAGGGAGCACCGGGGAGCTGTTTTTT
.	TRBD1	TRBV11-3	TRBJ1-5	CASILGGRDRGVTDQPQHF	TGTGCCAGCATCCTAGGAGGTCGGGACAGGGGGGTCACAGATCAGCCCCAGCATTTT
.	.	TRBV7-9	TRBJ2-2	CASNAIGRDNTGELFF	TGTGCCAGCAACGCCATCGGCCGGGATAACACCGGGGAGCTGTTTTTT
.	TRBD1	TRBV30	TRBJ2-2	CASTRGQVGELFF	TGTGCCTCCACCAGGGGGCAGGTCGGGGAGCTGTTTTTT
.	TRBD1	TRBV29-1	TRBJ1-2	CSAEQGDYGYTF	TGCAGCGCCGAACAGGGGGACTATGGCTACACCTTC
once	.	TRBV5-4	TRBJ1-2	CASSPDGGSTNYGYTF	TGTGCCAGCAGCCCGGACGGGGGGTCAACTAACTATGGCTACACCTTC
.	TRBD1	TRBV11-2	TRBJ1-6	CASSLTGGYNSPLHF	TGTGCCAGCAGCTTAACAGGGGGCTATAATTCACCCCTCCACTTT
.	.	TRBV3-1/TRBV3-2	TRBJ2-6	CASSQDLSASGANVLTF	TGTGCCAGCAGCCAAGATCTAAGCGCTTCTGGGGCCAACGTCCTGACTTTC
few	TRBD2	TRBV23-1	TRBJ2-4	CASSHTGLAGVIAKNIQYF	TGCGCCAGCAGTCACACCGGACTAGCGGGGGTGATAGCCAAAAACATTCAGTACTTC
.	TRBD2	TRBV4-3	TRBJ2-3	CASSQEVSGRPGADTQYF	TGCGCCAGCAGCCAAGAGGTCAGCGGGAGGCCAGGCGCAGATACGCAGTATTTT
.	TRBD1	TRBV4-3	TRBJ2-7	CASSHQRGGTGGTYEQYF	TGCGCCAGCAGCCATCAGAGAGGGGGGACAGGGGGCACCTACGAGCAGTACTTC
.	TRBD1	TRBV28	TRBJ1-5	CASRPPGTGSNQPQHF	TGTGCCAGCAGGCCTCCCGGGACAGGAAGCAATCAGCCCCAGCATTTT